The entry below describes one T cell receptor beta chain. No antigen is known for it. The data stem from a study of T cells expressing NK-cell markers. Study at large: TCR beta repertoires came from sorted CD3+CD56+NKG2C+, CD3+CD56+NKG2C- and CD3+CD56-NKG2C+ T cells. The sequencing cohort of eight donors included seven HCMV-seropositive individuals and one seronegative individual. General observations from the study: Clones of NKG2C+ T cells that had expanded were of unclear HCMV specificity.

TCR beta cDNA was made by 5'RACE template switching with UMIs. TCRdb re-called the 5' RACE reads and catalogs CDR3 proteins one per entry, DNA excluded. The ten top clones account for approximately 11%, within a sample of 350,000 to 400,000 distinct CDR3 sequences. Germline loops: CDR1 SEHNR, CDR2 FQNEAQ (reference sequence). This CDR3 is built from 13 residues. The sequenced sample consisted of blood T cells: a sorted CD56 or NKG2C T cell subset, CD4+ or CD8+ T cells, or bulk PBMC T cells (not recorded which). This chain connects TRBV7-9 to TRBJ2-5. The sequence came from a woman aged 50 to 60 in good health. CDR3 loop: CASVSLGEETQYF. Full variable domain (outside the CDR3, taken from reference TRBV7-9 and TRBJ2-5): DTGVSQNPRHKITKRGQNVTFRCDPISEHNRLYWYRQTLGQGPEFLTYFQNEAQLEKSRLLSDRFSAERPKGSFSTLEIQRTEQGDSAMYLCASVSLGEETQYFGPGTRLLVL.